This is a list of T cell receptor beta chains from one sample in a study of T cells after yellow fever vaccination. TCRdb analysed the 5' RACE reads with MiXCR anew, one entry per CDR3 protein. Here the sample spans fewer than 450,000 distinct CDR3 sequences, less than 9.5% being singletons. Sequenced here: PBMCs, sampled roughly 47 days after the first yellow fever vaccination. All receptors derive from a man aged 18 to 29 who received the YFV17D yellow fever vaccine. Both conserved end residues are part of each CDR3. The D gene is left open where the match is weak. Size is omitted from some rows. Given values are once, few, many or a class for expanded clones.

d_call clone_size j_call v_call cdr3_aa cdr3_nt
- - TRBJ1-1 TRBV5-1 CASSLNYGEGRKTNTEAFF TGCGCCAGCAGCTTAAATTATGGAGAGGGGCGGAAGACGAACACTGAAGCTTTCTTT
TRBD2 - TRBJ2-1 TRBV3-1 CASEWGSGGGNEQFF TGTGCCAGCGAATGGGGTAGCGGGGGAGGAAATGAGCAGTTCTTC
TRBD1 - TRBJ2-2 TRBV5-1 CASSLRAVGGDTGELFF TGCGCCAGCAGCTTGAGGGCGGTAGGGGGCGACACCGGGGAGCTGTTTTTT
- - TRBJ1-1 TRBV4-1 CASSQENRMNTEAFF TGCGCCAGCAGCCAAGAAAACAGGATGAACACTGAAGCTTTCTTT
TRBD2 - TRBJ2-1 TRBV18 CASSLQLAENEQFF TGTGCCAGCTCACTACAACTAGCGGAGAATGAGCAGTTCTTC
- - TRBJ1-2 TRBV18 CASSTTVGGYTF TGTGCCAGCTCGACTACCGTCGGCGGCTACACCTTC
- few TRBJ2-2 TRBV7-2 CASLLRRGAGELFF TGTGCCAGCCTCCTTAGGCGAGGCGCCGGGGAGCTGTTTTTT
- - TRBJ1-2 TRBV20-1 CSAREWRLGHGYTF TGCAGTGCTAGAGAATGGCGGTTGGGACATGGCTACACCTTC
TRBD2 few TRBJ2-5 TRBV7-2 CASSFAGDPTQYF TGTGCCAGCAGCTTCGCGGGGGATCCGACCCAGTACTTC
- - TRBJ2-1 TRBV6-5 CASSYSTGQSHNEQFF TGTGCCAGCAGTTACTCGACAGGCCAAAGTCACAATGAGCAGTTCTTC
- - TRBJ2-3 TRBV18 CASSPLVQGSDTQYF TGTGCCAGCTCACCTTTGGTTCAGGGCTCAGATACGCAGTATTTT
- - TRBJ1-3 TRBV6-1 CASSASRGVGNTIYF TGTGCCAGCAGTGCTTCGAGAGGGGTGGGAAACACCATATATTTT
TRBD1 few TRBJ1-5 TRBV6-5 CASSYPGQRKNQPQHF TGTGCCAGCAGTTACCCGGGACAGAGGAAAAATCAGCCCCAGCATTTT
- - TRBJ2-3 TRBV7-2 CASSFGDIRADTQYF TGTGCCAGCAGCTTCGGGGACATAAGAGCAGATACGCAGTATTTT
- few TRBJ2-7 TRBV12-3/TRBV12-4 CASSTGTYEQYF TGTGCCAGCAGCACAGGTACCTACGAGCAGTACTTC
- few TRBJ1-4 TRBV7-8 CASSLLIHLNEKLFF TGTGCCAGCAGCTTACTGATCCATCTAAATGAAAAACTGTTTTTT
TRBD1 few TRBJ2-1 TRBV5-1 CASSAGTGVFNEQFF TGCGCCAGCAGTGCCGGGACAGGGGTTTTCAATGAGCAGTTCTTC
- few TRBJ2-2 TRBV5-1 CASSNRTNTGELFF TGCGCCAGCAGTAACAGAACGAACACCGGGGAGCTGTTTTTT
- many TRBJ1-1 TRBV7-9 CASSSQMNTEAFF TGTGCCAGCAGCTCACAGATGAACACTGAAGCTTTCTTT
- few TRBJ2-3 TRBV5-4 CASRHREATDTQYF TGTGCCAGCCGCCACAGAGAGGCAACAGATACGCAGTATTTT
- once TRBJ1-2 TRBV6-2/TRBV6-3 CASSYSRSVFGYTF TGTGCCAGCAGTTACAGTAGGAGCGTCTTTGGCTACACCTTC
TRBD1 - TRBJ2-2 TRBV5-1 CASSLLGGSVSGELFF TGCGCCAGCAGCCTCCTAGGGGGCTCTGTGTCCGGGGAGCTGTTTTTT
- - TRBJ1-3 TRBV6-1 CASKDQFEGNTIYF TGTGCCAGCAAAGACCAGTTCGAGGGAAACACCATATATTTT
TRBD2 - TRBJ2-5 TRBV7-2 CASSLGVAGQSQETQYF TGTGCCAGCAGCTTAGGCGTAGCGGGCCAATCCCAAGAGACCCAGTACTTC
TRBD1 many TRBJ2-1 TRBV5-6 CASSETGDFEQFF TGTGCCAGCAGTGAGACAGGGGATTTTGAGCAGTTCTTC
TRBD1 many TRBJ1-2 TRBV19 CASSTLDRNYYGYTF TGTGCCAGTAGTACCCTGGACAGGAATTACTATGGCTACACCTTC
TRBD1 - TRBJ1-4 TRBV5-1 CASSLVGTGGEKLFF TGCGCCAGCAGCTTGGTCGGGACAGGGGGCGAAAAACTGTTTTTT
- few TRBJ1-1 TRBV7-2 CASSSGSGAQGTEAFF TGTGCCAGCAGCTCGGGCTCGGGGGCGCAGGGAACTGAAGCTTTCTTT
- few TRBJ2-1 TRBV5-1 CASSLPRGPDNEAQFF TGCGCCAGCAGCTTGCCCAGGGGACCCGATAATGAGGCGCAGTTCTTC
- few TRBJ1-1 TRBV3-1 CASSQGQASVERNTEAFF TGTGCCAGCAGCCAAGGTCAGGCGTCAGTAGAGAGGAACACTGAAGCTTTCTTT
- few TRBJ2-1 TRBV7-2 CASSLNQVHEQFF TGTGCCAGCAGCTTAAACCAGGTACATGAGCAGTTCTTC
TRBD2 - TRBJ2-1 TRBV7-3 CASSLGLGLAGEQFF TGTGCCAGCAGCTTAGGGTTGGGACTAGCGGGTGAGCAGTTCTTC
- many TRBJ1-5 TRBV11-2 CASSLEAGSRVGYQPQHF TGTGCCAGCAGCTTAGAGGCCGGCTCGAGGGTGGGCTATCAGCCCCAGCATTTT
- - TRBJ2-3 TRBV3-1 CASSQPGTDTQYF TGTGCCAGCAGCCAACCTGGGACGGATACGCAGTATTTT
- once TRBJ2-3 TRBV4-1 CASSQTRADTQYF TGCGCCAGCAGCCAGACTAGGGCAGATACGCAGTATTTT
- - TRBJ1-1 TRBV7-9 CASSRDRSEAFF TGTGCCAGCAGCCGGGATCGAAGTGAAGCTTTCTTT
TRBD1 - TRBJ2-5 TRBV4-1 CASSQEQGSGKETQYF TGCGCCAGCAGCCAAGAACAGGGGTCGGGGAAAGAGACCCAGTACTTC
- many TRBJ2-3 TRBV10-3 CAISGTDTQYF TGTGCCATCAGTGGTACAGATACGCAGTATTTT
TRBD1 many TRBJ1-1 TRBV4-1 CASSQGVSAGGVTEAFF TGCGCCAGCAGCCAAGGGGTGTCGGCAGGGGGGGTCACTGAAGCTTTCTTT
- - TRBJ1-4 TRBV5-1 CASSLDQEKLFF TGCGCCAGCAGCTTGGACCAAGAAAAACTGTTTTTT
- - TRBJ2-1 TRBV4-3 CASGGGKGARYNEQFF TGCGCCAGCGGGGGAGGAAAGGGCGCGAGATACAATGAGCAGTTCTTC
TRBD1 many TRBJ1-1 TRBV5-1 CASSRTAGGENTEAFF TGCGCCAGCAGCCGGACTGCAGGGGGCGAGAACACTGAAGCTTTCTTT